The 19 T cell receptor beta chains below were found in one sample sequenced in a study of follicular helper T cells after annual influenza vaccination. Sequenced by immunoSEQ multiplex PCR; TCRdb stores in-frame clones only, minus some. The table shows roughly 6,100 clones, with roughly four fifths occurring only once. As to time point: 2015-2016 season, pre-vaccination. The sequencing used CXCR5- memory CD4+ T cells sorted from blood, collected on the day of influenza vaccination. These receptors all stem from an adult who received the influenza vaccine.

The chain employs TRBV4-1 and TRBJ2-3; 8 nucleotides match TRBD1. The ends lost 2 bases at V and 2 bases at J; junction bases unmatched: 12. This CDR3 contains 18 residues. CDR1 and CDR2 from the germline V gene are MGHRA and YSYEKL. The CDR3 reads CASSQMGRQGAITDTQYF. In DNA, the CDR3 is TGCGCCAGCAGCCAAATGGGGCGGCAGGGGGCGATCACAGATACGCAGTATTTT.

A single count supports this clone. This chain connects TRBV6-1 to TRBJ2-5; D is undetermined. Germline CDR1 reads MNHNS; CDR2 reads SASEGT. Between the trimmed V and J ends, which lost 2 bases and 3 bases, there was a span of 7 bases. The CDR3 totals 13 residues. CDR3 residues: CASSEIRKETQYF. CDR3 coding DNA: TGTGCCAGCAGTGAAATCAGGAAAGAGACCCAGTACTTC.

The rearrangement links TRBV9 to TRBJ2-1; 12 nucleotides align to TRBD2. Germline V gives CDR1 SGDLS, CDR2 YYNGEE. The V segment lost 0 bases and the J segment 9 bases; nucleotides outside the gene matches: 10. The CDR3 is 17 amino acids. CDR3 region: CASSVGAPSGGAGEQFF. The CDR3 region has the DNA TGTGCCAGCAGCGTAGGAGCCCCTAGCGGGGGGGCCGGTGAGCAGTTCTTC.

The chain employs TRBV19 and TRBJ1-3; D is ambiguous. V dropped 8 bases and J dropped 0 bases, with 5 bases sitting between them. This CDR3 has 12 residues. Germline V gene lookup returns CDR1 LNHDA and CDR2 SQIVND (reference sequence). CDR3 DNA: TGTGCCAGTGGAGACTCTGGAAACACCATATATTTT. Translation gives CASGDSGNTIYF.

The chain couples TRBV16 to TRBJ1-5, with 10 positions matching TRBD1. The V segment lost 1 base and the J segment 7 bases; nucleotides outside the gene matches: 7. The CDR3 runs 16 residues. Germline V gene lookup returns CDR1 KGHSY and CDR2 FQNENV. The CDR3 sequence is CASSQLRWTGGQPQHF. The CDR3 DNA reads as TGTGCCAGCAGCCAATTAAGGTGGACAGGGGGACAGCCCCAGCATTTT.

This chain connects TRBV6-5 to TRBJ1-6, with D possibly matching TRBD1 (5 bases). Germline V gene sequence: CDR1 MNHEY, CDR2 SVGAGI. The V gene lost 0 bases and the J gene lost 5 bases, with 8 bases spanning the gap. The CDR3 totals 15 residues. The CDR3 DNA reads as TGTGCCAGCAGTTACTCCGGGACGGATAATTCACCCCTCCACTTT. Amino acids: CASSYSGTDNSPLHF.

J is TRBJ1-5 and V is TRBV7-2; D is undetermined. Trimming took 1 base from V and 5 from J, leaving 12 bases between them. This CDR3 is 15 amino acids long. Germline V CDR1 and CDR2: SGHTA, FQGNSA. The CDR3 is CASSLEVGLDQPQHF. The DNA for the CDR3 is TGTGCCAGCAGCTTAGAGGTAGGGCTGGATCAGCCCCAGCATTTT.

V and J are TRBV11-1 and TRBJ2-7, with 8 bases matching TRBD2. The V gene end was trimmed by 3 bases and the J gene end by 3 bases; junction bases not matched to a gene: 4. Germline lookup yields CDR1 SGHAT and CDR2 FQDESV (reference sequence). The length of the CDR3 is 14 residues. The CDR3 sequence: CASSLSGGNYEQYF. CDR3 coding DNA: TGTGCCAGCAGCTTGAGCGGGGGAAACTACGAGCAGTACTTC. Full variable domain (missing parts from reference TRBV11-1 and TRBJ2-7): EAEVAQSPRYKITEKSQAVAFWCDPISGHATLYWYRQILGQGPELLVQFQDESVVDDSQLPKDRFSAERLKGVDSTLKIQPAELGDSAMYLCASSLSGGNYEQYFGPGTRLTVT.

The rearrangement uses TRBV19 and TRBJ2-5, with a weak D call TRBD2 (6 bases). The V and J ends lost 4 bases and 4 bases respectively, with 16 bases between them. The CDR3 covers 15 residues. Germline V gene lookup returns CDR1 LNHDA and CDR2 SQIVND (reference sequence). Here the CDR3 DNA reads TGTGCCAGTAGTACACGGGACTCCCCCAGAGAGACCCAGTACTTC. Its translation: CASSTRDSPRETQYF.

This clone was seen a single time. This sequence joins TRBV10-2 and TRBJ1-5; 8 bases align to TRBD1. Germline V gene sequence: CDR1 WSHSY, CDR2 SAAADI. This CDR3 is built from 12 residues. Unmatched junction bases numbered 0, after V lost 6 bases and J lost 5 bases. The CDR3 DNA reads as TGCGCCAGCAGACAGGGGGATCAGCCCCAGCATTTT. This translates into CASRQGDQPQHF.

This rearrangement joins TRBV5-1 to TRBJ2-5; D unclear. Trimming removed 4 bases from V and 2 bases from J, with 9 bases in between. The length of the CDR3 is 13 residues. CDR1 is SGHRS, CDR2 YFSETQ, per germline. CDR3 coding DNA: TGCGCCAGCAGCCAACGGGTACAAGAGACCCAGTACTTC. Protein sequence: CASSQRVQETQYF. Full variable domain (outside the CDR3, taken from reference TRBV5-1 and TRBJ2-5): KAGVTQTPRYLIKTRGQQVTLSCSPISGHRSVSWYQQTPGQGLQFLFEYFSETQRNKGNFPGRFSGRQFSNSRSEMNVSTLELGDSALYLCASSQRVQETQYFGPGTRLLVL.

CDR3 nucleotides: TGTGCCAGCAGCTTCTTGGCGGGGGTTAACTACAATGAGCAGTTCTTC. Protein: CASSFLAGVNYNEQFF. This rearrangement joins TRBV11-2 to TRBJ2-1; 7 bases match TRBD2. The CDR3 runs to 16 residues. Germline-derived CDR1 and CDR2 are SGHAT and FQNNGV. The V and J ends lost 3 bases and 3 bases, in that order; junction bases with no gene match: 8.

The genes are TRBV5-6 and TRBJ1-1; D gene unclear. Trimming removed 4 bases from V and 5 bases from J, with 15 bases in between. The CDR3 runs 14 residues. The germline gives CDR1 SGHDT, CDR2 YYEEEE. The CDR3 nucleotides read TGTGCCAGCAGCGTGCCCGCGGGAGGTACTGAAGCTTTCTTT. Translating it yields CASSVPAGGTEAFF.

The chain uses TRBV11-2 and TRBJ2-7; 9 positions match TRBD2. With V trimmed by 0 bases and J by 3 bases, 9 bases remained unmatched. Germline V gene lookup returns CDR1 SGHAT and CDR2 FQNNGV. This CDR3 is 17 amino acids long. The CDR3 DNA follows: TGTGCCAGCAGCTTAGAGGGGGCGCGGGGGGGATACTACGAGCAGTACTTC. Translation: CASSLEGARGGYYEQYF.

This rearrangement joins TRBV27 to TRBJ2-7; D possibly corresponds to TRBD2 (6 bases). The CDR3 totals 16 residues. Trimming removed 7 bases at V and 4 bases at J, with 23 bases between. The germline gives CDR1 MNHEY, CDR2 SMNVEV (reference sequence). CDR3 amino acids: CASNPGGTASGYEQYF. CDR3 DNA sequence: TGTGCCAGCAATCCAGGAGGGACCGCCTCGGGTTACGAGCAGTACTTC.

The chain combines TRBV6-6 with TRBJ2-2; D possibly matches TRBD1 or TRBD2 (6 bases each). The CDR3 runs 15 residues. V was shortened by 0 bases and J by 4 bases, with 9 bases between the two germline ends. CDR1 is MNHNY, CDR2 SVGAGI, per germline (reference sequence). CDR3 region: CASSYSGGPTGELFF. The CDR3 DNA reads TGTGCCAGCAGTTACTCTGGGGGGCCCACCGGGGAGCTGTTTTTT.

V usage is TRBV6-6 and J usage is TRBJ1-1; D not resolved. V shed 0 bases and J shed 5 bases, with 7 bases lying between them. Germline CDR1 reads MNHNY; CDR2 reads SVGAGI (reference sequence). The CDR3 is 13 residues long. CDR3 nucleotides: TGTGCCAGCAGTTACTCGGGTTGGACTGAAGCTTTCTTT. Its protein is CASSYSGWTEAFF.

This chain uses TRBV7-2 with TRBJ1-6, with D perhaps matching TRBD1 (5 bases). CDR3 size: 13 residues. The germline V gene has CDR1 SGHTA and CDR2 FQGNSA. Trimming stripped 1 base from V and 8 bases from J, with 6 bases between. This chain's CDR3 is CASSLVGDSPLHF. For the CDR3, the DNA is TGTGCCAGCAGCTTAGTAGGGGATTCACCCCTCCACTTT.

The chain uses TRBV9 and TRBJ1-1; D not certain. The germline V gene has CDR1 SGDLS and CDR2 YYNGEE. V lost 0 bases and J lost 4, with 13 bases in between. The CDR3 loop spans 15 amino acids. Here the CDR3 DNA reads TGTGCCAGCAGCGTAGTCGGAGGGTCCCCCACTGAAGCTTTCTTT. This translates into CASSVVGGSPTEAFF.